The clone carrying this T cell receptor beta chain was seen only a few times. Its antigen is unknown. Primers: 60 Vbeta forward and 13 Jbeta reverse. Produced via immunoSEQ multiplex PCR; TCRdb's table is partial and in-frame only. This repertoire shows under 100,000 clones, more than 60% found once; its top ten account for around 2%. Trimming pared 4 bases from V and 3 bases from J, leaving 6 bases between. Germline CDR1 and CDR2: KGHSH and LQKENI. The CDR3 covers 13 residues. The record originates from a study of cytomegalovirus exposure and HLA in healthy donors. Study-level points and caveats: HLA alleles were associated with 17,000 or so TCR beta sequences in a later analysis at 0.05 false discovery rate. Per a prior analysis, the majority of TCR beta V segments were productive roughly 90% or roughly 30% of the time.

The sample comprised PBMCs. The TCR was taken from a boy younger than 18 in good health and CMV-seronegative. The chain employs TRBV18 and TRBJ1-4, with a possible D match to TRBD1 (6 bases). The CDR3 nucleotides are TGTGCCAGCTCACAGGGGGCTAATGAAAAACTGTTTTTT. Translating gives CASSQGANEKLFF.